The 28 T cell receptor beta chains in this list originate from one sample, sequenced in a study of neurological immune-mediated disorders. One entry per CDR3 protein, called by TCRdb with MiXCR from the 5' RACE reads. The table shows about 80,000 distinct CDR3 sequences, with 5% to 6.5% occurring only once. Time point of the sample: longitudinal time-point 2. The source material was PBMCs. The receptors derive from a woman between 55 and 75 years old with multiple sclerosis.

There are many counts of this clonotype. The rearrangement uses TRBV5-1 and TRBJ2-3, with D tentatively TRBD1 or TRBD2 (6 bases each). Germline V lookup: CDR1 SGHRS, CDR2 YFSETQ. The V gene lost 7 bases and the J gene lost 4 bases, with 13 bases spanning the gap. This CDR3 is 13 amino acids long. CDR3 sequence (DNA): TGCGCCAGCTCTGGGGGGCGGGCAGATACGCAGTATTTT. Translated, it gives CASSGGRADTQYF.

This clonotype was seen at least ten times. This chain links TRBV20-1 with TRBJ2-1, with TRBD2 matching 8 bases. Germline loops: CDR1 DFQATT, CDR2 SNEGSKA (reference sequence). There are 15 residues in the CDR3. The V gene end was trimmed by 6 bases and the J gene end by 3 bases; junction bases not matched to a gene: 10. CDR3 sequence reads: CSARTGGANYNEQFF. In nucleotides, the CDR3 is TGCAGTGCCCGAACCGGGGGGGCTAACTACAATGAGCAGTTCTTC.

This chain joins TRBV11-3 and TRBJ2-5, with D perhaps TRBD1 (6 bases). V was pared by 5 bases and J by 1 base, with 11 bases between. Germline lookup yields CDR1 SGHNT and CDR2 YENEEA. The CDR3 spans 14 residues. CDR3 nucleotide sequence: TGTGCCAGCAGCCCTCAACAGGGCCAAGAGACCCAGTACTTC. Its translation: CASSPQQGQETQYF.

This clonotype was seen just once. This may arise from a read error, as a much more abundant clone is one base away. The rearrangement links TRBV5-1 to TRBJ1-3; D is unresolved. The CDR3 consists of 15 residues. CDR1 is SGHRS, CDR2 YFSETQ, per germline. Trimming cost V 4 bases and J 0 bases, with 11 bases left between them. The CDR3 here is CASSTDMDSGNTIYF. CDR3 DNA sequence: TGCGCCAGCAGCACCGACATGGACTCTGGAAACACCATATATTTT.

This clonotype was detected many times. The gene calls are TRBV5-1 and TRBJ1-1; 12 bases fit TRBD1. The V gene end was trimmed by 0 bases and the J gene end by 1 base; junction bases not matched to a gene: 7. Per the germline V gene, CDR1 is SGHRS and CDR2 is YFSETQ. The CDR3 sequence is 18 residues long. CDR3 coding DNA: TGCGCCAGCAGCTTGGGCCCGGGACAGGGGGCCCGGAACACTGAAGCTTTCTTT. Translating it yields CASSLGPGQGARNTEAFF.

This clonotype appeared a few times. The CDR3 sequence: CASSLGRGSATDTQYF. The CDR3 DNA follows: TGTGCCAGCAGCTTAGGGCGGGGGAGTGCGACAGATACGCAGTATTTT. The rearrangement joins TRBV7-2 to TRBJ2-3; 7 nucleotides line up with TRBD2. V lost 1 base, J lost 3 bases, and 7 bases stayed unmatched. Germline V CDR1 and CDR2: SGHTA, FQGNSA. This CDR3 has 16 amino acids.

This clonotype was found many times. The rearrangement joins TRBV4-1 to TRBJ2-2; D not certain. This CDR3 has 16 residues. V was trimmed by 1 base and J by 5 bases, leaving 14 bases between them. Germline V CDR1 and CDR2: MGHRA, YSYEKL. CDR3 nucleotides: TGCGCCAGCAGCCAAGCTAACATGGGGTTTACCGGGGAGCTGTTTTTT. It yields the protein CASSQANMGFTGELFF.

This clonotype was found many times. This rearrangement joins TRBV5-1 to TRBJ1-1, with D maybe TRBD1 (5 bases). V was pared by 3 bases and J by 2 bases, with 11 bases between. Germline CDR1 and CDR2: SGHRS and YFSETQ. This CDR3 comprises 14 residues. This CDR3 is CASSSDTTNTEAFF. DNA of the CDR3: TGCGCCAGCAGCTCGGACACAACTAACACTGAAGCTTTCTTT.

This clonotype appeared many times. The rearrangement joins TRBV20-1 to TRBJ2-1, with D possibly called TRBD1 or TRBD2 (5 bases each). The CDR3 is 14 residues long. Germline CDR1 DFQATT, CDR2 SNEGSKA (reference sequence). V was cut by 4 bases and J by 4 bases, with 14 bases left in between. In DNA form, the CDR3 reads TGCAGTGCTAAGGGACGCCGCGCGTACAATGAGCAGTTCTTC. Its protein product is CSAKGRRAYNEQFF.

This clonotype was found many times. The chain is built from TRBV28 and TRBJ2-7; the match to TRBD1 covers 8 bases. Germline CDR1 is MDHEN and CDR2 is SYDVKM. CDR3 length: 15 residues. With 5 bases clipped from V and 0 bases from J, the junction kept 6 bases outside the gene matches. The chain's CDR3 is CASSQTGANSYEQYF. Here the CDR3 DNA reads TGTGCCAGCAGTCAGACAGGGGCCAACTCCTACGAGCAGTACTTC.

This clonotype was found many times. The chain carries TRBV6-5 and TRBJ2-5; 10 bases map to TRBD1. V lost 4 bases, J lost 5 bases, and 7 bases stayed unmatched. The CDR3 length is 15 residues. From germline, CDR1 is MNHEY and CDR2 SVGAGI. CDR3 sequence: CASSFPGQGRETQYF. DNA of the CDR3: TGTGCCAGCAGTTTTCCGGGACAGGGGAGGGAGACCCAGTACTTC.

The V and J genes are TRBV5-1 and TRBJ2-2; D is possibly TRBD1 (5 bases). V gave up 4 bases and J gave up 6 bases, with 13 bases separating them. Germline loops: CDR1 SGHRS, CDR2 YFSETQ. This CDR3 is built from 14 residues. CDR3 in DNA: TGCGCCAGCAGCCCCAACGGACATGCCGGGGAGCTGTTTTTT. Protein: CASSPNGHAGELFF.

This clonotype was recorded many times. This chain uses TRBV6-1 with TRBJ1-5; 8 positions match TRBD1. The CDR3 runs to 16 residues. V dropped 2 bases and J dropped 4; count of bases not matched to a gene: 7. Germline loops: CDR1 MNHNS, CDR2 SASEGT. The CDR3 is CASSEFRTGRNQPQHF. In DNA form, the CDR3 reads TGTGCCAGCAGTGAATTTCGGACAGGGCGAAATCAGCCCCAGCATTTT.

This clonotype was seen ten or more times. The chain couples TRBV20-1 to TRBJ1-6, with D unresolved. Germline V CDR1 and CDR2: DFQATT, SNEGSKA (reference sequence). V was clipped by 7 bases and J by 5 bases, with 9 bases between them. This CDR3 has 12 residues. The CDR3 bases are TGCAGTGTAAAGCGGAATAATTCACCCCTCCACTTT. It translates to CSVKRNNSPLHF.

This clonotype came up many times. The CDR3 protein is CAISEGGGFTEAFF. CDR3 sequence (DNA): TGTGCCATCAGTGAGGGAGGGGGCTTCACTGAAGCTTTCTTT. The rearrangement joins TRBV10-3 to TRBJ1-1; the match to TRBD1 covers 7 bases. The CDR3 sequence is 14 residues long. Germline loops: CDR1 ENHRY, CDR2 SYGVKD. V dropped 2 bases and J dropped 4; count of bases not matched to a gene: 4.

This clonotype was found many times. The V gene is TRBV3-1, the J gene TRBJ1-1; D remains unclear. The V end was cut by 3 bases, the J end by 5 bases, with 10 bases between. The CDR3 runs 13 residues. Germline values: CDR1 LGHDT, CDR2 YNNKEL (reference sequence). The CDR3, as DNA: TGTGCCAGCAGCCAGACACCAAGGACTGAAGCTTTCTTT. It yields the protein CASSQTPRTEAFF.

CDR3 in DNA: TGTGCCAGCAGGCGGGAGCTCGAGCAGTACTTC. Amino acids: CASRRELEQYF. The gene calls are TRBV2 and TRBJ2-7; 7 nucleotides align to TRBD2. V was clipped by 6 bases and J by 6 bases; unmatched bases: 2. The CDR3 has 11 amino acids. CDR1 is SNHLY, CDR2 FYNNEI, per germline.

This clonotype was found many times. The V call is TRBV5-6, the J call TRBJ2-2, with D possibly TRBD2 on 6 matching bases. Germline V gene sequence: CDR1 SGHDT, CDR2 YYEEEE. V dropped 4 bases and J dropped 6 bases, with 7 bases sitting between them. The CDR3 sequence is 12 residues long. CDR3 in amino acids: CASSRGAGELFF. The CDR3 DNA sequence: TGTGCCAGCAGCCGCGGGGCCGGGGAGCTGTTTTTT.

This clonotype has at least ten counts. The CDR3 loop is CASRQSPFSGANVLTF. The CDR3 DNA reads TGTGCCAGCAGACAGAGCCCTTTCTCGGGGGCCAACGTCCTGACTTTC. This chain links TRBV6-1 with TRBJ2-6; unclear D gene. This CDR3 is 16 amino acids long. V lost 6 bases and J 4 bases, leaving 16 bases between the germline ends. Per germline, CDR1 MNHNS and CDR2 SASEGT.

This clonotype has a count of ten or more. The gene calls are TRBV7-8 and TRBJ2-7, with TRBD1 matching over 9 bases. The CDR3 has 16 amino acids. J gave up 3 bases and V 0 bases, and 6 bases lay outside the gene matches. Germline lookup yields CDR1 SGHVS and CDR2 FQNEAQ. The CDR3: CASSLALGDRVYEQYF. CDR3 nucleotides: TGTGCCAGCAGCTTAGCGCTAGGGGACAGGGTCTACGAGCAGTACTTC.

This clonotype occurred a few times. The CDR3 is CAWTRSRVNEQFF. DNA for the CDR3: TGTGCCTGGACCCGGAGCAGGGTCAATGAGCAGTTCTTC. The V and J genes are TRBV30 and TRBJ2-1; D is perhaps TRBD1 (5 bases). The V gene's germline CDR1 is GTSNPN and CDR2 SVGIG (reference sequence). The CDR3 extends over 13 amino acids. V was clipped by 4 bases and J by 6 bases, with 13 bases between them.

This clonotype was detected many times. The rearrangement joins TRBV4-2 to TRBJ2-7, with 7 bases identical to TRBD1. The CDR3 totals 14 residues. The J segment lost 0 bases and the V segment lost 5 bases, leaving 4 bases of the junction unmatched. Germline V lookup: CDR1 LGHNA, CDR2 YNFKEQ. The CDR3 nucleotides are TGTGCCAGCAGCGGGACAGTTATCTCCTACGAGCAGTACTTC. It yields the protein CASSGTVISYEQYF.

This clonotype showed up many times. The rearrangement joins TRBV5-1 to TRBJ1-1; TRBD1 aligns across 8 bases. The J segment lost 1 base and the V segment lost 5 bases, leaving 7 bases of the junction unmatched. The germline CDR1 and CDR2 sequences are SGHRS and YFSETQ. The CDR3 contains 15 residues. In DNA, the CDR3 is TGCGCCAGCAGTCGCCCAGGGGGCGCGAACACTGAAGCTTTCTTT. As protein: CASSRPGGANTEAFF. The full variable domain, with the rest looked up from reference TRBV5-1 and TRBJ1-1, is KAGVTQTPRYLIKTRGQQVTLSCSPISGHRSVSWYQQTPGQGLQFLFEYFSETQRNKGNFPGRFSGRQFSNSRSEMNVSTLELGDSALYLCASSRPGGANTEAFFGQGTRLTVV.

This clonotype was observed at least ten times. The rearrangement joins TRBV20-1 to TRBJ2-5; D is possibly TRBD1 (5 bases). This CDR3 spans 13 amino acids. V was clipped by 6 bases and J by 0 bases, with 11 bases between them. Looked up from germline, CDR1 is DFQATT and CDR2 is SNEGSKA (reference sequence). The CDR3 DNA reads as TGCAGTGCAACCCTCAGGGACCAAGAGACCCAGTACTTC. It translates to CSATLRDQETQYF.

The V call is TRBV7-2, the J call TRBJ2-3; 11 positions agree with TRBD2. The CDR3 covers 17 residues. The junction had 7 bases not matched to a gene; V was cut back by 5 bases and J by 0 bases. CDR1 is SGHTA, CDR2 FQGNSA, per germline. The CDR3 nucleotides read TGTGCCAGCAGCCTAACTAGCGGGGGATTGAGCACAGATACGCAGTATTTT. Translated, it gives CASSLTSGGLSTDTQYF. The whole variable domain, remainder taken from reference TRBV7-2 and TRBJ2-3, is GAGVSQSPSNKVTEKGKDVELRCDPISGHTALYWYRQSLGQGLEFLIYFQGNSAPDKSGLPSDRFSAERTGGSVSTLTIQRTQQEDSAVYLCASSLTSGGLSTDTQYFGPGTRLTVL.

The table lists this clonotype with many counts. The rearrangement uses TRBV10-3 and TRBJ2-7; 9 nucleotides align to TRBD1. The V and J ends lost 8 bases and 4 bases, in that order; junction bases with no gene match: 6. The CDR3 has 13 residues. CDR1 ENHRY and CDR2 SYGVKD come from the germline V gene. DNA for the CDR3: TGTGCCATCCGGGACAGGGAAGGGTACGAGCAGTACTTC. It codes for CAIRDREGYEQYF.

This clonotype was seen many times. V gene TRBV29-1 combines with J gene TRBJ2-1; D uncertain. V lost 1 base and J lost 5, with 9 bases in between. The CDR3 consists of 13 residues. From germline, CDR1 is SQVTM and CDR2 ANQGSEA. Here the CDR3 reads CSVEGYRDNEQFF. For the CDR3, the DNA is TGCAGCGTTGAAGGGTATCGGGACAATGAGCAGTTCTTC.

Many counts were recorded for this clonotype. The chain combines TRBV20-1 with TRBJ1-1; D possibly corresponds to TRBD1 (5 bases). CDR1 and CDR2 from the germline V gene are DFQATT and SNEGSKA (reference sequence). The V and J ends lost 3 bases and 5 bases respectively, with 16 bases between them. CDR3 length: 14 amino acids. As DNA, the CDR3 is TGCAGTGCTAGGGGGCCTGACAGATGGACTGAAGCTTTCTTT. Protein product: CSARGPDRWTEAFF.